This is a list of T cell receptor beta chains from one sample in a study of a mutant IDH1 vaccine in newly diagnosed glioma. Assay used: immunoSEQ multiplex PCR; TCRdb lists only in-frame clones, some missing. Of roughly 50,000 clones listed, around 80% were seen once; the top ten hold 15% to 25%. The input for sequencing was PBMCs, taken from a glioma patient treated with radiotherapy, temozolomide or both. These receptors originate from a man between 18 and 29 years old with glioma. Both conserved end residues are part of each CDR3. A D gene is named only where the DNA matches it firmly. Size tells how often a clone was seen (once, few, many) or the class of an expanded clone, and some rows leave it out.

V: TRBV7-6
size: NA
D: NA
J: TRBJ1-2
CDR3: CASSIEENYGYTF
DNA: TGTGCCAGCAGCATAGAGGAAAACTATGGCTACACCTTC

V: TRBV7-9
size: NA
D: NA
J: TRBJ1-1
CDR3: CASSLVLGNTEAFF
DNA: TGTGCCAGCAGCTTAGTCCTGGGGAACACTGAAGCTTTCTTT

V: TRBV7-2
size: NA
D: NA
J: TRBJ2-1
CDR3: CASSLNMGYNEQFF
DNA: TGTGCCAGCAGCTTGAACATGGGCTACAATGAGCAGTTCTTC

V: TRBV5-4
size: NA
D: TRBD1
J: TRBJ1-3
CDR3: CASSLAQDRVAGNTIYF
DNA: TGTGCCAGCAGCTTGGCCCAGGACAGGGTTGCTGGAAACACCATATATTTT

V: TRBV18
size: few
D: NA
J: TRBJ2-7
CDR3: CASSRQDYEQYF
DNA: TGTGCCAGCTCACGGCAGGACTACGAGCAGTACTTC

V: TRBV2
size: NA
D: NA
J: TRBJ1-1
CDR3: CASSFPPGQGKTEAFF
DNA: TGTGCCAGCAGTTTCCCCCCCGGCCAGGGGAAGACTGAAGCTTTCTTT

V: TRBV4-2
size: few
D: TRBD1
J: TRBJ2-7
CDR3: CASSQDAGGYEQYF
DNA: TGTGCCAGCAGCCAAGATGCAGGGGGCTACGAGCAGTACTTC

V: TRBV6-1
size: few
D: NA
J: TRBJ1-5
CDR3: CASTGLRNQPQHF
DNA: TGTGCCAGCACGGGGCTAAGAAATCAGCCCCAGCATTTT

V: TRBV4-2
size: once
D: NA
J: TRBJ1-1
CDR3: CASSQGVGNTEAFF
DNA: TGTGCCAGCAGCCAAGGGGTGGGGAACACTGAAGCTTTCTTT

V: TRBV2
size: few
D: NA
J: TRBJ1-1
CDR3: CASSATVNTEAFF
DNA: TGTGCCAGCAGTGCGACAGTGAACACTGAAGCTTTCTTT

V: TRBV5-8
size: NA
D: TRBD1
J: TRBJ1-5
CDR3: CASSQTGVPNQPQHF
DNA: TGTGCCAGCAGTCAAACAGGGGTACCCAATCAGCCCCAGCATTTT

V: TRBV7-9
size: NA
D: TRBD1
J: TRBJ2-7
CDR3: CASSLQTGRFGYEQYF
DNA: TGTGCCAGCAGCTTACAGACAGGGAGATTTGGATACGAGCAGTACTTC

V: TRBV7-9
size: NA
D: NA
J: TRBJ1-1
CDR3: CASSQGAVTHTEAFF
DNA: TGCGCCAGCAGCCAAGGGGCGGTGACCCACACTGAAGCTTTCTTT

V: TRBV13
size: once
D: TRBD1
J: TRBJ1-1
CDR3: CASSLGGRGRQNTEAFF
DNA: TGTGCCAGCAGCCTAGGGGGCAGGGGGCGTCAGAACACTGAAGCTTTCTTT

V: TRBV30
size: NA
D: NA
J: TRBJ1-2
CDR3: CAWSVLLGHLYGYTF
DNA: TGTGCCTGGAGTGTACTCCTAGGACACCTCTATGGCTACACCTTC

V: TRBV15
size: NA
D: TRBD2
J: TRBJ2-7
CDR3: CATSRVVSGTTYEQYF
DNA: TGTGCCACCAGCAGAGTCGTATCGGGGACTACCTACGAGCAGTACTTC

V: TRBV2
size: once
D: TRBD2
J: TRBJ2-3
CDR3: CASSGLAGGLDTQYF
DNA: TGTGCCAGCAGTGGACTAGCGGGGGGGCTAGATACGCAGTATTTT

V: TRBV18
size: NA
D: NA
J: TRBJ1-1
CDR3: CASSPFGASNTEAFF
DNA: TGTGCCAGCTCACCGTTCGGGGCATCTAACACTGAAGCTTTCTTT

V: TRBV5-6
size: NA
D: NA
J: TRBJ2-3
CDR3: CASSLALDGTQYF
DNA: TGTGCCAGCAGCTTGGCCCTTGATGGTACGCAGTATTTT

V: TRBV4-1
size: once
D: NA
J: TRBJ1-2
CDR3: CASSQEETALAGYTF
DNA: TGCGCCAGCAGCCAAGAGGAGACAGCTCTAGCTGGCTACACCTTC

V: TRBV7-2
size: NA
D: NA
J: TRBJ1-1
CDR3: CASSPQRVGVRTEAFF
DNA: TGTGCCAGCAGTCCCCAGAGGGTCGGCGTAAGGACTGAAGCTTTCTTT

V: TRBV4-3
size: NA
D: NA
J: TRBJ1-2
CDR3: CASSQEAAAYGYTF
DNA: TGCGCCAGCAGCCAAGAGGCGGCAGCTTATGGCTACACCTTC

V: TRBV27
size: NA
D: NA
J: TRBJ2-7
CDR3: CASSLFGGYEQYF
DNA: TGTGCCAGCAGTTTATTTGGGGGGTACGAGCAGTACTTC

V: TRBV20-1
size: NA
D: TRBD2
J: TRBJ2-5
CDR3: CSAGGMETQYF
DNA: TGCAGTGCGGGGGGGATGGAGACCCAGTACTTC

V: TRBV4-1
size: NA
D: TRBD1
J: TRBJ1-1
CDR3: CASSLGGGTGYTEAFF
DNA: TGCGCCAGCAGCCTTGGGGGGGGGACAGGATACACTGAAGCTTTCTTT

V: TRBV30
size: NA
D: NA
J: TRBJ1-4
CDR3: CAWVQGGTEKLFF
DNA: TGTGCCTGGGTTCAAGGGGGAACCGAAAAACTGTTTTTT

V: TRBV7-2
size: NA
D: NA
J: TRBJ2-7
CDR3: CASSLGLIVGVPYEQYF
DNA: TGTGCCAGCAGCTTAGGACTTATAGTAGGGGTTCCCTACGAGCAGTACTTC

V: TRBV7-8
size: NA
D: NA
J: TRBJ2-7
CDR3: CASSLARSAEQYF
DNA: TGTGCCAGCAGCTTAGCACGAAGCGCCGAGCAGTACTTC

V: TRBV29-1
size: NA
D: NA
J: TRBJ1-2
CDR3: CSVEVGAGGYTF
DNA: TGCAGCGTTGAAGTGGGGGCGGGTGGCTACACCTTC

V: TRBV4-1
size: NA
D: TRBD1
J: TRBJ1-6
CDR3: CASSQTGQAFDSPLHF
DNA: TGCGCCAGCAGCCAAACCGGACAGGCGTTTGATTCACCCCTCCACTTT

V: TRBV19
size: NA
D: TRBD1
J: TRBJ1-4
CDR3: CASSSGQGAEEKLFF
DNA: TGTGCCAGTAGTTCGGGACAGGGGGCGGAGGAAAAACTGTTTTTT

V: TRBV27
size: NA
D: TRBD1
J: TRBJ1-5
CDR3: CASSQWTGNNQPQHF
DNA: TGTGCCAGCAGTCAATGGACAGGGAACAATCAGCCCCAGCATTTT

V: TRBV25-1
size: NA
D: TRBD1
J: TRBJ2-5
CDR3: CASSGQGETQYF
DNA: TGTGCCAGCAGTGGACAGGGGGAGACCCAGTACTTC

V: TRBV25-1
size: NA
D: TRBD1
J: TRBJ1-1
CDR3: CASRRWTGGPHTEAFF
DNA: TGTGCCAGCAGGAGGTGGACAGGGGGACCTCACACTGAAGCTTTCTTT

V: TRBV10-3
size: NA
D: NA
J: TRBJ2-7
CDR3: CAISEFSRSSYEQYF
DNA: TGTGCCATCAGTGAGTTCTCGAGGAGCTCCTACGAGCAGTACTTC

V: TRBV29-1
size: NA
D: NA
J: TRBJ1-1
CDR3: CSALRESPAFF
DNA: TGCAGCGCTCTCAGGGAGTCGCCTGCTTTCTTT

V: TRBV7-3
size: NA
D: NA
J: TRBJ2-2
CDR3: CASSLGGTGELFF
DNA: TGTGCCAGCAGCTTAGGGGGGACCGGGGAGCTGTTTTTT

V: TRBV2
size: few
D: NA
J: TRBJ1-1
CDR3: CASSGSRNTEVFF
DNA: TGTGCCAGCAGTGGTTCCCGGAACACTGAAGTTTTCTTT

V: TRBV6-5
size: NA
D: NA
J: TRBJ2-2
CDR3: CASSYLSTGELFF
DNA: TGTGCCAGCAGTTACCTCAGTACCGGGGAGCTGTTTTTT

V: TRBV5-6
size: NA
D: NA
J: TRBJ1-2
CDR3: CASSGKFSGGYTF
DNA: TGTGCCAGCAGCGGAAAATTTTCGGGCGGCTACACCTTC

V: TRBV6-5
size: NA
D: NA
J: TRBJ1-1
CDR3: CASSYRDNEAFF
DNA: TGTGCCAGCAGTTACAGGGACAATGAAGCTTTCTTT

V: TRBV6-5
size: NA
D: NA
J: TRBJ1-1
CDR3: CASSYSQNTEAFF
DNA: TGTGCCAGCAGTTACTCCCAGAACACTGAAGCTTTCTTT

V: TRBV6-1
size: NA
D: NA
J: TRBJ1-5
CDR3: CASSQRGDNQPQHF
DNA: TGTGCCAGCAGTCAGAGGGGGGACAATCAGCCCCAGCATTTT

V: TRBV5-1
size: few
D: TRBD1
J: TRBJ1-1
CDR3: CASSFRTGSFTEAFF
DNA: TGCGCCAGCAGCTTCCGGACAGGGTCTTTCACTGAAGCTTTCTTT

V: TRBV6-5
size: once
D: NA
J: TRBJ1-4
CDR3: CASSYSGGSEKLFF
DNA: TGTGCCAGCAGTTACTCGGGGGGGAGCGAAAAACTGTTTTTT

V: TRBV7-8
size: NA
D: NA
J: TRBJ2-4
CDR3: CASSLGSGNIQYF
DNA: TGTGCCAGCAGCTTAGGCTCTGGAAACATTCAGTACTTC

V: TRBV9
size: once
D: TRBD1
J: TRBJ2-5
CDR3: CASSVAPRGQGAETQYF
DNA: TGTGCCAGCAGCGTAGCCCCCCGCGGACAGGGGGCTGAGACCCAGTACTTC

V: TRBV9
size: NA
D: NA
J: TRBJ1-3
CDR3: CASSPVGNTIYF
DNA: TGTGCCAGCAGCCCCGTAGGAAACACCATATATTTT

V: TRBV10-3
size: NA
D: TRBD1
J: TRBJ2-2
CDR3: CAISEFGQGAATGELFF
DNA: TGTGCCATCAGTGAGTTCGGACAGGGGGCTGCCACCGGGGAGCTGTTTTTT

V: TRBV5-1
size: NA
D: TRBD1
J: TRBJ1-5
CDR3: CASSRTGGNQPQHF
DNA: TGCGCCAGCAGTCGGACAGGGGGGAATCAGCCCCAGCATTTT

V: TRBV6-1
size: NA
D: TRBD2
J: TRBJ2-5
CDR3: CASSRLAGGQETQYF
DNA: TGTGCCAGCAGCCGACTAGCGGGGGGTCAAGAGACCCAGTACTTC

V: TRBV2
size: NA
D: NA
J: TRBJ1-5
CDR3: CASSESYTSNQPQHF
DNA: TGTGCCAGCAGTGAAAGTTACACTAGCAATCAGCCCCAGCATTTT